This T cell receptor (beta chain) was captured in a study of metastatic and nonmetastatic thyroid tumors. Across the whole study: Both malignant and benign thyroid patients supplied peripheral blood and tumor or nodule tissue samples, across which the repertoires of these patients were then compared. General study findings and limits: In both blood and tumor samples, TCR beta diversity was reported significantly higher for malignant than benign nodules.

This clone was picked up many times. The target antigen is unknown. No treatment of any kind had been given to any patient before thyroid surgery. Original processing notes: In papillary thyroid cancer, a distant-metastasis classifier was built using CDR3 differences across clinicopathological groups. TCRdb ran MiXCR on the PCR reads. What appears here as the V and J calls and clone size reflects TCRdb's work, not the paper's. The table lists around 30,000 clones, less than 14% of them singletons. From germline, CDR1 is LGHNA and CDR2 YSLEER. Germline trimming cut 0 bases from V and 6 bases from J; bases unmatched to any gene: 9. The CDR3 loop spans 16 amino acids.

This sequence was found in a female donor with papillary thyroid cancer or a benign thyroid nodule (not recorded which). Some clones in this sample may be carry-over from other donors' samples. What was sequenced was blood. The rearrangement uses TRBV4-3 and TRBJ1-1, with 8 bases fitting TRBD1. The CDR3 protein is CASSQDEGTGGAEAFF. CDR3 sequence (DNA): TGCGCCAGCAGCCAAGATGAAGGGACAGGCGGCGCTGAAGCTTTCTTT.